This T cell receptor (beta chain) was captured by sequencing in a study of T cells after posttransplantation cyclophosphamide. Study-wide results and caveats: Blood and skin or GI T cell repertoires showed limited TRB overlap. Recipient CMV seropositivity and CMV reactivation strongly tracked TRB clonality. Later blood repertoires were often dominated by clones from the donor CD8+ memory compartment.

This clone has only a few counts. The target antigen is unknown. The repertoire was sequenced with immunoSEQ multiplex PCR; TCRdb's copy has only in-frame clones and lacks some. This sample has about 22,000 clones, with about 90% found just once. Sampled 1 year posttransplant, controls received myeloablative marrow transplants, methotrexate and a calcineurin inhibitor. This CDR3 comprises 18 residues. Germline trimming cut 0 bases from V and 2 bases from J; bases unmatched to any gene: 10. The germline CDR1 and CDR2 sequences are SGHTA and FQGNSA. The rearrangement uses TRBV7-2 and TRBJ2-7; 10 bases match TRBD1. This TCR was recovered from a female patient aged 45-65 years who received an allogeneic stem cell transplant from an unrelated donor, was CMV-positive, and had chronic GVHD only. Some T cells may originate from the graft donor. Sequences were derived from PBMCs, sampled after an allogeneic stem cell transplant with a calcineurin inhibitor and methotrexate. DNA for the CDR3: TGTGCCAGCAGCTTAGCGCCTTTGGACAGGGGGTCCCCCTACGAGCAGTACTTC. Protein sequence: CASSLAPLDRGSPYEQYF.